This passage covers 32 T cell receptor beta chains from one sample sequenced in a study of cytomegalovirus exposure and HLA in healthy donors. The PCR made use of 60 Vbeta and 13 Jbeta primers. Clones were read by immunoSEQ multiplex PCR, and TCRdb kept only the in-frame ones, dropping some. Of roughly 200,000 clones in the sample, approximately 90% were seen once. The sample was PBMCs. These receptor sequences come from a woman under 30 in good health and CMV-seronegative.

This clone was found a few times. CDR3 in DNA: TGTGCCAGCAGGTACGGGACAGGGGAAGATCAGTACTTC. Protein: CASRYGTGEDQYF. The gene calls are TRBV2 and TRBJ2-7; 10 nucleotides line up with TRBD1. The CDR3 contains 13 residues. The germline V gene encodes CDR1 SNHLY and CDR2 FYNNEI. V gave up 6 bases and J gave up 10 bases; unmatched junction bases: 9.

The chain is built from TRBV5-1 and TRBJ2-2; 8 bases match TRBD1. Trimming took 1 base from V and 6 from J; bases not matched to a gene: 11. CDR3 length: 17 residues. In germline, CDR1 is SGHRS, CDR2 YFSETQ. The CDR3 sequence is CASSLQGAEDISGELFF. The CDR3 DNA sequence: TGCGCCAGCAGCTTGCAGGGGGCGGAGGATATTTCCGGGGAGCTGTTTTTT.

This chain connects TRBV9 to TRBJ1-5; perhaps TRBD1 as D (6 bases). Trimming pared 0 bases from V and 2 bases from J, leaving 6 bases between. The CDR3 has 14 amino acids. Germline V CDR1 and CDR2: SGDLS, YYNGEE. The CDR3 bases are TGTGCCAGCAGCGTAGCAGGGGGCAATCAGCCCCAGCATTTT. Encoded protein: CASSVAGGNQPQHF.

DNA for the CDR3: TGTGCCAGCAGTGAGAGCGGCACTATGGACGACGAGCAGTACTTC. It codes for CASSESGTMDDEQYF. The J gene is TRBJ2-7, the V gene TRBV2; TRBD2 might be the D (5 bases). Trimming pared 3 bases from V and 5 bases from J, leaving 17 bases between. This CDR3 contains 15 residues. CDR1 is SNHLY and CDR2 is FYNNEI in the germline V gene.

CDR3 in DNA: TGTGCCAGCACATTACTAGCGGGGGGTCCAGGCACAGATACGCAGTATTTT. Its translation: CASTLLAGGPGTDTQYF. The rearrangement joins TRBV5-4 to TRBJ2-3; 12 nucleotides line up with TRBD2. There are 17 residues in the CDR3. Trimming at V came to 6 bases and at J to 1 base, leaving 9 bases not matched to a gene. CDR1 is SGHNT and CDR2 is YYREEE in the germline V gene (reference sequence).

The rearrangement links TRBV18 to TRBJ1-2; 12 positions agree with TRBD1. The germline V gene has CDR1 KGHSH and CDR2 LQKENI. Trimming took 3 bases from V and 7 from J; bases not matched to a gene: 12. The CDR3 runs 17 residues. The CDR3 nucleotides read TGTGCCAGCTCACCGTCGGTCGCGGGACAGGGGGCGCGTGGCTACACCTTC. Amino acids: CASSPSVAGQGARGYTF.

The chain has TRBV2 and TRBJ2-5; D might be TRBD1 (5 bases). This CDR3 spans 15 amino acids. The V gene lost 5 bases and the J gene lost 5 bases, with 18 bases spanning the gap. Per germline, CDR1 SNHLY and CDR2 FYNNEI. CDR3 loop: CASSPINVGRETQYF. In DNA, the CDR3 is TGTGCCAGCAGTCCTATTAACGTGGGGCGGGAGACCCAGTACTTC.

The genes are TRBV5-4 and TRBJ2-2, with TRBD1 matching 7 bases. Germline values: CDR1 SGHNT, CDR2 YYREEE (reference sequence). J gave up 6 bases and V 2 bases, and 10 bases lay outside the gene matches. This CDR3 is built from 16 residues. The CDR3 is CASSLATGERSGELFF. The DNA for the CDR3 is TGTGCCAGCAGCTTAGCCACAGGGGAGAGGTCCGGGGAGCTGTTTTTT.

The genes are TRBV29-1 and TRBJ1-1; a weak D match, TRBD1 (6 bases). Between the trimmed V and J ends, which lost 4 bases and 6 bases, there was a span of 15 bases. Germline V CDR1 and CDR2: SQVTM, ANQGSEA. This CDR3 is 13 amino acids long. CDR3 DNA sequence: TGCAGCGTTGGGGGCAGCGGGGGCTCTGAAGCTTTCTTT. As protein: CSVGGSGGSEAFF. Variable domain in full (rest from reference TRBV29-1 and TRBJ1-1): SAVISQKPSRDICQRGTSLTIQCQVDSQVTMMFWYRQQPGQSLTLIATANQGSEATYESGFVIDKFPISRPNLTFSTLTVSNMSPEDSSIYLCSVGGSGGSEAFFGQGTRLTVV.

The chain's CDR3 is CASSSASSVEGEQYF. The CDR3 DNA follows: TGTGCCAGCAGTAGTGCGAGTTCAGTAGAGGGCGAGCAGTACTTC. This chain joins TRBV25-1 and TRBJ2-7; the D gene is possibly TRBD2 (5 bases). The ends were cut back, 5 bases at V and 6 bases at J, with 20 bases in the middle. CDR1 and CDR2 from the germline V gene are MGHDK and SYGVNS. The CDR3 runs to 15 residues.

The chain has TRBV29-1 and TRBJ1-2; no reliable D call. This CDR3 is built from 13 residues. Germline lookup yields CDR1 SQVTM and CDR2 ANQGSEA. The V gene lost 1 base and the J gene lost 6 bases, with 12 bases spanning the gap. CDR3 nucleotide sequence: TGCAGCGTTGAAGCGGCTACTCGGGATGGCTACACCTTC. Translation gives CSVEAATRDGYTF.

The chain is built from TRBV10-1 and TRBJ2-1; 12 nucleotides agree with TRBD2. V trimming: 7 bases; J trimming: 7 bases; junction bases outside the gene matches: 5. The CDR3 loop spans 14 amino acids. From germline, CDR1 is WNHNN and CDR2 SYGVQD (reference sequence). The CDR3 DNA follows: TGCGCCAGCAATCCTAGCGGGGGGGGGAATGAGCAGTTCTTC. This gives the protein CASNPSGGGNEQFF.

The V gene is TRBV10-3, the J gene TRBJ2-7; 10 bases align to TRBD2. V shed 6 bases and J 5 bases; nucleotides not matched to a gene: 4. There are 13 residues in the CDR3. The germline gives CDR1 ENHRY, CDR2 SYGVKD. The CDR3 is CAISGTSADEQYF. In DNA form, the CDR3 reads TGTGCCATCAGCGGGACTAGCGCCGACGAGCAGTACTTC.

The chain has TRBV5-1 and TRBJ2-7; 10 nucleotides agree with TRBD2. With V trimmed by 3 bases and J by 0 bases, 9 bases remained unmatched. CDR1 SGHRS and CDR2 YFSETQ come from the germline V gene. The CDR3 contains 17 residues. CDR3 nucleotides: TGCGCCAGCAGCTCGGGTAGCGGGGGGCCTTACTCCTACGAGCAGTACTTC. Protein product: CASSSGSGGPYSYEQYF.

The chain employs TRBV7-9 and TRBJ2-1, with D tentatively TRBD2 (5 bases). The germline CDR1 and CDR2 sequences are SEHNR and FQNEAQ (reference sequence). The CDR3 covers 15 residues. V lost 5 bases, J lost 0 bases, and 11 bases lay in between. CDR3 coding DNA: TGTGCCAGCAGCCGGGGAGAGTCCTCCTACAATGAGCAGTTCTTC. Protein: CASSRGESSYNEQFF.

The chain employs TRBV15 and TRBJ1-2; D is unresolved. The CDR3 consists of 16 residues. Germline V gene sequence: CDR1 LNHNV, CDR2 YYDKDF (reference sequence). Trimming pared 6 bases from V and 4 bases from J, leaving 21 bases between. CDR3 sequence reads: CATSNGSSPILYGYTF. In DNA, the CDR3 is TGTGCCACCAGTAACGGGTCCTCGCCTATTCTCTATGGCTACACCTTC.

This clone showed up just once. The CDR3 spells CASSFGPTREQFF. In DNA, the CDR3 is TGTGCCAGCAGCTTTGGGCCTACAAGAGAGCAGTTCTTC. The chain couples TRBV7-2 to TRBJ2-1; D remains ambiguous. This CDR3 has 13 amino acids. V was shortened by 3 bases and J by 10 bases, with 13 bases between the two germline ends. Per the germline V gene, CDR1 is SGHTA and CDR2 is FQGNSA.

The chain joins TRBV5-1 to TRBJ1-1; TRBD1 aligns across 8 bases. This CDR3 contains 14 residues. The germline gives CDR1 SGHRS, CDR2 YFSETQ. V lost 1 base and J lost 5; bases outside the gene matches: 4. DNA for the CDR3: TGCGCCAGCAGCTTGAGGACAGGGAGGACTGAAGCTTTCTTT. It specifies CASSLRTGRTEAFF.

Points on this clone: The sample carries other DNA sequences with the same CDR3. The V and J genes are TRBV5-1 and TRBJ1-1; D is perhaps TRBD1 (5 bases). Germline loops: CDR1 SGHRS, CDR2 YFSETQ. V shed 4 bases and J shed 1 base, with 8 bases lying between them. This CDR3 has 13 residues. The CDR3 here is CASSMTANTEAFF. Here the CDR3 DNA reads TGCGCCAGCAGCATGACAGCGAACACTGAAGCTTTCTTT.

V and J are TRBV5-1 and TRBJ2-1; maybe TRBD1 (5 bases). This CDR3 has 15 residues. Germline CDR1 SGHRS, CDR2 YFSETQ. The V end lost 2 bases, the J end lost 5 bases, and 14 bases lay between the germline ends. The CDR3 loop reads CASSFVGPSNNEQFF. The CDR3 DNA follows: TGCGCCAGCAGCTTCGTGGGGCCCTCTAACAATGAGCAGTTCTTC.

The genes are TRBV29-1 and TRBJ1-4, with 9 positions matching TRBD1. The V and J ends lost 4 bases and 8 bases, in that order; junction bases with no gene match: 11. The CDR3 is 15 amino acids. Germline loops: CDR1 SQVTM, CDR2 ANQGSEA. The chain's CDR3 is CSVAFVRTGEEKLFF. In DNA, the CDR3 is TGCAGCGTTGCTTTCGTCCGGACAGGGGAAGAAAAACTGTTTTTT.

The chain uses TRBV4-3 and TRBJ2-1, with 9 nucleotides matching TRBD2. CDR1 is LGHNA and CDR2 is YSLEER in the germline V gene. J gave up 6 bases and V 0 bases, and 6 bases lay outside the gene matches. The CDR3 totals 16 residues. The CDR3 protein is CASSQDGSGRINEQFF. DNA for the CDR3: TGCGCCAGCAGCCAAGATGGCAGCGGGAGGATCAATGAGCAGTTCTTC.

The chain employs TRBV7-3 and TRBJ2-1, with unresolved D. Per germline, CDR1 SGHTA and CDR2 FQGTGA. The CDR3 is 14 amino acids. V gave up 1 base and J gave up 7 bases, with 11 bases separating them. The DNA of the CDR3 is TGTGCCAGCAGCTTAATATCACAGACAAATGAGCAGTTCTTC. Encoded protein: CASSLISQTNEQFF.

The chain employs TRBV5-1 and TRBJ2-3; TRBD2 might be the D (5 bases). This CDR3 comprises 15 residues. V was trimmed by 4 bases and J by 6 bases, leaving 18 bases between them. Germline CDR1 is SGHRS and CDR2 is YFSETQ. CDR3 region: CASSPEAAITDTQYF. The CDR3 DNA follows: TGCGCCAGCAGCCCGGAGGCGGCCATCACGGATACGCAGTATTTT.

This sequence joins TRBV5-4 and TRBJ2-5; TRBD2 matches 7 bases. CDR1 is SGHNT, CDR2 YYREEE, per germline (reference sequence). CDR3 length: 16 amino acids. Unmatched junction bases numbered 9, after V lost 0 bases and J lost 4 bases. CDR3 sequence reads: CASSLGWGGSGETQYF. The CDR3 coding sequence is TGTGCCAGCAGCTTGGGGTGGGGCGGGAGCGGAGAGACCCAGTACTTC.

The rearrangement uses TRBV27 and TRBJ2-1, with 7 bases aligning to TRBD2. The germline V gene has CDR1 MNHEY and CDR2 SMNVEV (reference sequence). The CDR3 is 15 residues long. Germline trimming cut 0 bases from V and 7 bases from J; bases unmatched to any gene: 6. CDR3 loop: CASSLSLGTMNEQFF. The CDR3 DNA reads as TGTGCCAGCAGTTTATCGTTGGGGACTATGAATGAGCAGTTCTTC.

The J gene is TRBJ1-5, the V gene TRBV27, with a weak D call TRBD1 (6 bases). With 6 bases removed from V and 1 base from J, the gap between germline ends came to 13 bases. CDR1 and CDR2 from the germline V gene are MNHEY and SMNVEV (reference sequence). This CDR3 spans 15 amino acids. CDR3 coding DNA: TGTGCCAGCAGATTTAGGACAGCCAGCAATCAGCCCCAGCATTTT. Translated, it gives CASRFRTASNQPQHF.

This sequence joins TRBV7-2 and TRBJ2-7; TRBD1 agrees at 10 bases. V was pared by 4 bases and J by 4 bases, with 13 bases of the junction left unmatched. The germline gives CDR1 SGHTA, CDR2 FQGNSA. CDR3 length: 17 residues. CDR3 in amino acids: CASSYERWDRGGYEQYF. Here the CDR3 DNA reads TGTGCCAGCAGCTACGAACGTTGGGACAGGGGAGGATACGAGCAGTACTTC.

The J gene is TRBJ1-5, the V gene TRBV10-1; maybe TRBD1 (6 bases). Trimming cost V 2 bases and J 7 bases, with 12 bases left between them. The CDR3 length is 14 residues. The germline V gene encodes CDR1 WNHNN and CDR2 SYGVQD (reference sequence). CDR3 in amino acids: CASSETTGRQPQHF. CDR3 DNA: TGCGCCAGCAGTGAGACCACAGGGCGGCAGCCCCAGCATTTT.

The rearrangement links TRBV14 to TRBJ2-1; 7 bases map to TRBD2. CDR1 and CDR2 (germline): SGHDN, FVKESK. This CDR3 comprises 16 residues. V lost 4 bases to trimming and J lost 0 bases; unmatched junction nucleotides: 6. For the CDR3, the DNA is TGTGCCAGCAGCCCCATAGCGGGCATCTCCTACAATGAGCAGTTCTTC. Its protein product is CASSPIAGISYNEQFF.

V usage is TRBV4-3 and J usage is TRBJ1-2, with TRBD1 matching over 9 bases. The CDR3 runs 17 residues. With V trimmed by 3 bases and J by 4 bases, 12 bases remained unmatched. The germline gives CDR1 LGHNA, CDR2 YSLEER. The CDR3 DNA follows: TGCGCCAGCAGCCAGGGTTTAGGGGGACAGGGTGTCTATGGCTACACCTTC. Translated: CASSQGLGGQGVYGYTF.

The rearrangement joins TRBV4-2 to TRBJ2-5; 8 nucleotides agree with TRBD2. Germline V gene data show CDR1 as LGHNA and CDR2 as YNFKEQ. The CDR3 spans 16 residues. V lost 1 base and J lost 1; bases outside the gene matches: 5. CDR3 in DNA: TGTGCCAGCAGCCAAGCCCCTGGGACTAGCCAAGAGACCCAGTACTTC. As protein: CASSQAPGTSQETQYF.